This T cell receptor beta chain is from a study of vaccination effects on CD4 cells after COVID-19. Before any sequencing was done, the ViraFEST assay used viral peptide pools to expand antigen-specific CD4+ T cells. Subsequent to a culture period of 10 days, CD4+ T cells were isolated. Nucleocapsid antibody tests were negative, and the vaccine recipients had no prior SARS-CoV-2 infection. The assay was immunoSEQ multiplex PCR, and TCRdb's table has in-frame clones only and misses some. The profile shows about 43,000 clones, around three quarters of them singletons. Regarding this clone: Its matching antigen is unknown.

Sequences were derived from CD4+ T cells from PBMCs cultured with SARS-CoV-2 spike peptides, sampled before COVID-19 vaccination. The sequence was collected from a human donor who received a COVID-19 vaccine.

CDR3 sequence reads: CASRAPGVGNTIYF. For the CDR3, the DNA is TGTGCCAGCAGAGCCCCGGGGGTTGGAAACACCATATATTTT. This chain uses TRBV6-5 with TRBJ1-3, with D possibly TRBD1 on 5 matching bases. The V and J ends lost 6 bases and 3 bases respectively, with 12 bases between them. The CDR3 totals 14 residues. In germline, CDR1 is MNHEY, CDR2 SVGAGI.